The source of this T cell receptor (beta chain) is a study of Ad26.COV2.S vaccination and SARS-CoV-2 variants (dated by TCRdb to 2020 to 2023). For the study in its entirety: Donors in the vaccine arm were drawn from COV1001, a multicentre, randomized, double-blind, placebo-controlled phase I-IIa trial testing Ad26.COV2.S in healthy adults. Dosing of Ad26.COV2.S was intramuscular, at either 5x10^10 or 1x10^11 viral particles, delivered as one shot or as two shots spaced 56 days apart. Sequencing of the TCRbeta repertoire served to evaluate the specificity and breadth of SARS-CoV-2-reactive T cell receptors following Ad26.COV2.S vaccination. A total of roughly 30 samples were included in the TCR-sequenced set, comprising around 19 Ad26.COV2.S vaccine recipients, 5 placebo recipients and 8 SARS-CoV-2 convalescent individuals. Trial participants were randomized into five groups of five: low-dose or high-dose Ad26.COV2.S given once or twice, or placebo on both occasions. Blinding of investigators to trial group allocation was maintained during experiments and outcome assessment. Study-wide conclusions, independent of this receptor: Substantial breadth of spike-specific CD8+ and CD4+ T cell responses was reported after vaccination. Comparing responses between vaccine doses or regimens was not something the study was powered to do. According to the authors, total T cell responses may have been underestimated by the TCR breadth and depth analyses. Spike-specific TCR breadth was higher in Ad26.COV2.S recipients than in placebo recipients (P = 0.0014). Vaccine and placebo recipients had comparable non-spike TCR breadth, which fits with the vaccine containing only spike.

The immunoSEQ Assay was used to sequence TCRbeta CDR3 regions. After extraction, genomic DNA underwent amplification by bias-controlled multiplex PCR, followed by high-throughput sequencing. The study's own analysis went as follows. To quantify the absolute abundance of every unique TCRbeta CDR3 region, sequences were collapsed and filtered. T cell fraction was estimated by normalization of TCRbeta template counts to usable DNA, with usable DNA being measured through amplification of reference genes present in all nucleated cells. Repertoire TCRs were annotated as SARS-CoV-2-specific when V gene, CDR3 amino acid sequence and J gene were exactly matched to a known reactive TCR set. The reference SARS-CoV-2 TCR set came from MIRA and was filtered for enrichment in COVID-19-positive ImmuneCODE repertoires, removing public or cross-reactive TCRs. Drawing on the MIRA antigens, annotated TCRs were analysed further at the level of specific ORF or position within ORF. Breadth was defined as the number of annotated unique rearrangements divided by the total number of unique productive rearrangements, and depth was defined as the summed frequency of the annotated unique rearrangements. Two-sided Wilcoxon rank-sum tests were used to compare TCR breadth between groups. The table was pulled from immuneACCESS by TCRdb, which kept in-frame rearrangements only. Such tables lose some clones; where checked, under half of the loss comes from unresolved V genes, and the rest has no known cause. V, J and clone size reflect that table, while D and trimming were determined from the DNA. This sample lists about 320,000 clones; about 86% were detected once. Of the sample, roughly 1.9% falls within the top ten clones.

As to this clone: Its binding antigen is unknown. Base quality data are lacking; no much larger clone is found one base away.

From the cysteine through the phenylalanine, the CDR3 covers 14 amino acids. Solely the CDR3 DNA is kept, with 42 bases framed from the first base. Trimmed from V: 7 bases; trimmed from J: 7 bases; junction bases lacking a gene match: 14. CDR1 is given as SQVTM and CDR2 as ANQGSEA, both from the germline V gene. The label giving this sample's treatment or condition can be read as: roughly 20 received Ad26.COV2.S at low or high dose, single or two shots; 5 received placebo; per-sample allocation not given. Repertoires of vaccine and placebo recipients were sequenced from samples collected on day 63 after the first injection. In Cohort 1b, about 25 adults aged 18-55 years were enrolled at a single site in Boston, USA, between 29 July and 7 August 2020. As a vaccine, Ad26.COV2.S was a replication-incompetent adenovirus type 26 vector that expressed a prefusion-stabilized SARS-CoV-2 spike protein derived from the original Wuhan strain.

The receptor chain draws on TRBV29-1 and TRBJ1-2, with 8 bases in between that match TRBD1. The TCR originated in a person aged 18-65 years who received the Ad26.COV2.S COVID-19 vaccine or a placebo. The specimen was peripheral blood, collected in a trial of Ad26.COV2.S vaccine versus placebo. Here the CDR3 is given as CSGDPIGQGTGYTF. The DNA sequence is TGCAGCGGTGACCCCATTGGACAGGGTACTGGCTACACCTTC.